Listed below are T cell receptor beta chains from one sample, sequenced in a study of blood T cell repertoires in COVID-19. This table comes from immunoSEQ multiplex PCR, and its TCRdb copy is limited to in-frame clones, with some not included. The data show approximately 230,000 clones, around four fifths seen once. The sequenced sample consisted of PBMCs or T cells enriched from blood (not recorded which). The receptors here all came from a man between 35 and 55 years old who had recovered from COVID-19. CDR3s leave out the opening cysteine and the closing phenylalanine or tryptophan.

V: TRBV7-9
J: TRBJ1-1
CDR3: ASSPLGGEAF

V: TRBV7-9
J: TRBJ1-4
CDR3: ASSQPGLPGEKLF

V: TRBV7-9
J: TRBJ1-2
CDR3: ASSLAELGGYT

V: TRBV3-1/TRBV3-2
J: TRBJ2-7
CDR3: ASSPLRDRVYEQY

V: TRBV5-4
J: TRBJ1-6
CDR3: ASSWDRDNSPLH

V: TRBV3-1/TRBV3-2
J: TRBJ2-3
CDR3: ASSQDKKARTSSFTDTQY

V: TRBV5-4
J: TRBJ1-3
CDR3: ASSDGGGVGNTIY

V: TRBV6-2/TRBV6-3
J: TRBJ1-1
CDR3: ASSSSGENTEAF

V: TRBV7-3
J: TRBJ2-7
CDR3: ASSLGTQPYEQY

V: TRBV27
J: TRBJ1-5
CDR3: ASSFGRDSNQPQH

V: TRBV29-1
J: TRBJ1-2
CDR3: SVGGTGSRVGYT

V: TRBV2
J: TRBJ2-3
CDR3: ASSALYTQY

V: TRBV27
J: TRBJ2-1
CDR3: ASSMWREPRSEQF

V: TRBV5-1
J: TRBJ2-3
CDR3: ASSLDRARTDTQY

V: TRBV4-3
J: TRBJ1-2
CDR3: ASSQEPGLTNYGYT

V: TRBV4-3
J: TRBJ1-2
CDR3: ASSQDRNQGAGGYT

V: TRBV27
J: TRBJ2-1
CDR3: ASSLMRASNEQF

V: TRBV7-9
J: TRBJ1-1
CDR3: ASRYKDSHTEAF